These 20 T cell receptor beta chains came from one sample sequenced in a study of cytotoxic CD8 clonotypes in ibrutinib-treated CLL. Assay: immunoSEQ multiplex PCR; the TCRdb copy retains only in-frame clones and omits some. The data contain about 130,000 clones, approximately 80% of them singletons. This material consisted of PBMCs, taken after 24 months of ibrutinib treatment. These receptors came from a human donor with chronic lymphocytic leukemia.

This chain links TRBV7-8 with TRBJ2-1, with 7 bases that match TRBD2. The CDR3 extends over 16 amino acids. Germline CDR1 is SGHVS and CDR2 is FQNEAQ. V shed 1 base, J shed 6 bases, and the junction held 9 bases outside the gene matches. In nucleotides, the CDR3 is TGTGCCAGCAGCTTAGTCGAGCGGGGAGGGTTCAATGAGCAGTTCTTC. Amino acids: CASSLVERGGFNEQFF.

V gene TRBV5-4 combines with J gene TRBJ1-4; tentative D call: TRBD1 (6 bases). CDR1 SGHNT and CDR2 YYREEE come from the germline V gene (reference sequence). The CDR3 totals 15 residues. Trimming took 0 bases from V and 5 from J, leaving 11 bases between them. CDR3 DNA: TGTGCCAGCAGCTTGGCCAGGGGTGGAAATGAAAAACTGTTTTTT. Its protein product is CASSLARGGNEKLFF. The complete variable domain, with remaining parts taken from reference TRBV5-4 and TRBJ1-4, reads ETGVTQSPTHLIKTRGQQVTLRCSSQSGHNTVSWYQQALGQGPQFIFQYYREEENGRGNFPPRFSGLQFPNYSSELNVNALELDDSALYLCASSLARGGNEKLFFGSGTQLSVL.

The chain uses TRBV18 and TRBJ2-5; 7 nucleotides line up with TRBD1. With V trimmed by 4 bases and J by 2 bases, 10 bases remained unmatched. CDR1 is KGHSH and CDR2 is LQKENI in the germline V gene. The CDR3 extends over 16 amino acids. CDR3 nucleotide sequence: TGTGCCAGCTCACGAGAGCAGACAGGGCTACAAGAGACCCAGTACTTC. Translated: CASSREQTGLQETQYF. The full variable domain, completed using reference TRBV18 and TRBJ2-5, is NAGVMQNPRHLVRRRGQEARLRCSPMKGHSHVYWYRQLPEEGLKFMVYLQKENIIDESGMPKERFSAEFPKEGPSILRIQQVVRGDSAAYFCASSREQTGLQETQYFGPGTRLLVL.

The CDR3 region has the DNA TGTGCCAGCAGTCGTATTGGGACTGAAGCTTTCTTT. This gives the protein CASSRIGTEAFF. J is TRBJ1-1 and V is TRBV6-5; D not resolved. CDR1 and CDR2 (germline): MNHEY, SVGAGI. V shed 5 bases and J shed 5 bases, with 9 bases lying between them. CDR3 length: 12 residues.

The chain employs TRBV7-9 and TRBJ1-1; D is perhaps TRBD1 (5 bases). The CDR3 length is 12 residues. The V end was cut by 5 bases, the J end by 10 bases, with 14 bases between. CDR1 is SEHNR and CDR2 is FQNEAQ in the germline V gene (reference sequence). The CDR3, as DNA: TGTGCCAGCAGCCCCGGGGGGGGTGTAGCTTTCTTT. Translating gives CASSPGGGVAFF. Drawing the rest from reference TRBV7-9 and TRBJ1-1, the complete variable domain is DTGVSQNPRHKITKRGQNVTFRCDPISEHNRLYWYRQTLGQGPEFLTYFQNEAQLEKSRLLSDRFSAERPKGSFSTLEIQRTEQGDSAMYLCASSPGGGVAFFGQGTRLTVV.

The chain carries TRBV19 and TRBJ2-3, with D possibly matching TRBD1 (6 bases). This CDR3 contains 14 residues. V was shortened by 6 bases and J by 2 bases, with 12 bases between the two germline ends. Germline V gene lookup returns CDR1 LNHDA and CDR2 SQIVND (reference sequence). CDR3 amino acids: CASRSGDPTDTQYF. In DNA, the CDR3 is TGTGCCAGTAGATCAGGGGACCCCACAGATACGCAGTATTTT.

The chain uses TRBV19 and TRBJ1-2; 7 positions agree with TRBD1. Germline V gene data show CDR1 as LNHDA and CDR2 as SQIVND (reference sequence). The CDR3 runs 12 residues. Germline trimming cut 10 bases from V and 4 bases from J; bases unmatched to any gene: 6. For the CDR3, the DNA is TGTGCCACCTCGGGACAGTCCTATGGCTACACCTTC. It translates to CATSGQSYGYTF.

The chain links TRBV5-1 to TRBJ2-2, with D unresolved. Germline CDR1 and CDR2: SGHRS and YFSETQ. This CDR3 spans 17 amino acids. V was clipped by 4 bases and J by 2 bases, with 18 bases between them. In nucleotides, the CDR3 is TGCGCCAGCAGCCCCGGACCGCTATTGTCCAACACCGGGGAGCTGTTTTTT. As protein: CASSPGPLLSNTGELFF.

The genes are TRBV4-3 and TRBJ1-2, with 8 positions matching TRBD1. Germline CDR1 reads LGHNA; CDR2 reads YSLEER. This CDR3 comprises 15 residues. The trim removed 1 base at V and 0 bases at J, leaving 1 base unmatched. The chain's CDR3 is CASSQGGQANYGYTF. The CDR3 nucleotides read TGCGCCAGCAGCCAAGGGGGACAGGCTAACTATGGCTACACCTTC.

The chain employs TRBV27 and TRBJ2-6; TRBD2 might be the D (6 bases). Germline V gene sequence: CDR1 MNHEY, CDR2 SMNVEV (reference sequence). This CDR3 spans 17 amino acids. Trimming cost V 8 bases and J 1 base, with 18 bases left between them. The CDR3 DNA sequence: TGTGCCAGCGCGGGGCGGCCCTATGGGTCTGGGGCCAACGTCCTGACTTTC. Translated: CASAGRPYGSGANVLTF.

This sequence joins TRBV5-6 and TRBJ1-4; 8 positions match TRBD1. From germline, CDR1 is SGHDT and CDR2 YYEEEE. CDR3 length: 14 residues. V trimming: 5 bases; J trimming: 7 bases; junction bases outside the gene matches: 7. The CDR3: CASRSQGAVEKLFF. For the CDR3, the DNA is TGTGCCAGCAGGTCGCAGGGGGCGGTTGAAAAACTGTTTTTT.

A few counts support this clone. V and J are TRBV7-9 and TRBJ1-1; weak D call: TRBD1 (5 bases). V was trimmed by 5 bases and J by 11 bases, leaving 15 bases between them. In germline, CDR1 is SEHNR, CDR2 FQNEAQ (reference sequence). This CDR3 comprises 12 residues. The CDR3 region has the DNA TGTGCCAGCAGCGGACGACAGATACAGGCTTTCTTT. Protein: CASSGRQIQAFF.

The chain joins TRBV4-3 to TRBJ1-4, with D uncertain. V lost 3 bases to trimming and J lost 6 bases, with 8 bases between them. There are 13 residues in the CDR3. CDR1 is LGHNA, CDR2 YSLEER, per germline. The CDR3 DNA reads TGCGCCAGCAGCCAGCGCGGGGATGAAAAACTGTTTTTT. Encoded protein: CASSQRGDEKLFF.

This clone appeared a single time. In the same sample, other DNA sequences code for this CDR3. The genes are TRBV2 and TRBJ2-3, with D perhaps matching TRBD1 (5 bases). The V gene's germline CDR1 is SNHLY and CDR2 FYNNEI. The CDR3 runs 13 residues. The ends were cut back, 3 bases at V and 4 bases at J, with 8 bases in the middle. CDR3 residues: CASSDQGPDTQYF. CDR3 bases: TGTGCCAGCAGTGACCAGGGCCCAGATACGCAGTATTTT.

The chain uses TRBV2 and TRBJ2-5; 12 bases are a match to TRBD2. The CDR3 consists of 16 residues. Germline values: CDR1 SNHLY, CDR2 FYNNEI. The V segment lost 1 base and the J segment 5 bases; nucleotides outside the gene matches: 5. The CDR3 coding sequence is TGTGCCAGCAGTGAAGGGACTAGCGGGACCGGGGAGACCCAGTACTTC. Protein: CASSEGTSGTGETQYF.

The chain links TRBV10-3 to TRBJ1-6; TRBD1 matches 9 bases. The V gene's germline CDR1 is ENHRY and CDR2 SYGVKD. Germline trimming cut 4 bases from V and 7 bases from J; bases unmatched to any gene: 5. This CDR3 comprises 15 residues. CDR3 coding DNA: TGTGCCATCAGTGCCCCCGGGACAGGGAATTCACCCCTCCACTTT. Residues: CAISAPGTGNSPLHF.

Concerning this clone: Other DNA sequences from this sample encode an identical CDR3 as well. The chain has TRBV9 and TRBJ2-7; D unclear. Trimming pared 0 bases from V and 3 bases from J, leaving 7 bases between. Germline-derived CDR1 and CDR2 are SGDLS and YYNGEE. The CDR3 runs to 13 residues. Written as DNA, the CDR3 is TGTGCCAGCAGCGTAGGAGGTAGCTACGAGCAGTACTTC. Translating it yields CASSVGGSYEQYF.

The chain links TRBV10-1 to TRBJ2-5, with D hard to call. CDR3 length: 13 residues. V was shortened by 0 bases and J by 5 bases, with 7 bases between the two germline ends. Germline V gene lookup returns CDR1 WNHNN and CDR2 SYGVQD (reference sequence). The CDR3: CASSESVGETQYF. Here the CDR3 DNA reads TGCGCCAGCAGTGAGTCAGTCGGGGAGACCCAGTACTTC.

This clone was recorded once. The V call is TRBV19, the J call TRBJ2-7; 8 nucleotides align to TRBD1. With V trimmed by 3 bases and J by 3 bases, 7 bases remained unmatched. The CDR3 has 15 residues. The V gene's germline CDR1 is LNHDA and CDR2 SQIVND (reference sequence). CDR3 region: CASSITGGQVYEQYF. The CDR3 DNA reads as TGTGCCAGTAGTATCACAGGGGGTCAGGTCTACGAGCAGTACTTC.

This chain joins TRBV19 and TRBJ1-5; D may be TRBD1 (6 bases). CDR3 length: 15 residues. The V end was cut by 1 base, the J end by 7 bases, with 14 bases between. Germline values: CDR1 LNHDA, CDR2 SQIVND (reference sequence). This chain's CDR3 is CASSIAGAKGQPQHF. As DNA, the CDR3 is TGTGCCAGTAGTATAGCAGGGGCCAAGGGACAGCCCCAGCATTTT. Looking up the rest from reference TRBV19 and TRBJ1-5 gives the full variable domain: DGGITQSPKYLFRKEGQNVTLSCEQNLNHDAMYWYRQDPGQGLRLIYYSQIVNDFQKGDIAEGYSVSREKKESFPLTVTSAQKNPTAFYLCASSIAGAKGQPQHFGDGTRLSIL.